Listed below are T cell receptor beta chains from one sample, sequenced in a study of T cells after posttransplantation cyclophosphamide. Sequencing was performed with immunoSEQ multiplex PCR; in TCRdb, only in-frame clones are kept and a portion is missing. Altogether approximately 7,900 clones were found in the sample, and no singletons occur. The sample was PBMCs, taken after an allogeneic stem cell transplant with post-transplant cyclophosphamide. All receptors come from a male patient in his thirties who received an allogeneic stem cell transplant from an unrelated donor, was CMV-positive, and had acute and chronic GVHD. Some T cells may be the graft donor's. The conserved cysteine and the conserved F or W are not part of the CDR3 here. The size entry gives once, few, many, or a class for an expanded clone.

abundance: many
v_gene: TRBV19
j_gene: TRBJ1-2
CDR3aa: ASRLGWTGLTGYT

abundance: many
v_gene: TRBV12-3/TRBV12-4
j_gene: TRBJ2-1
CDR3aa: ASSPTGAYNEQF

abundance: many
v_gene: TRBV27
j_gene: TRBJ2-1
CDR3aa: ASSSPGTGFNEQF

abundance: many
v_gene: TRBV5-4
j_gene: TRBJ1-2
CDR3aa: ASSGGGLNYGYT

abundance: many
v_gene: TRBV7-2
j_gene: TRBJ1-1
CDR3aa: ASSSRSAAEAF

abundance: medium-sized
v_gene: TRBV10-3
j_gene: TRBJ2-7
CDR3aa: AISEASGGANYEQY

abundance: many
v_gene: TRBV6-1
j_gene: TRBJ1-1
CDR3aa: ASNGQGLATEAF

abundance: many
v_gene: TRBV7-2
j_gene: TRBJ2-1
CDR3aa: ASSLGLAGSEQF

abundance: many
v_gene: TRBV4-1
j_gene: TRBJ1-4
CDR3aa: ASTRGIRNEKLF

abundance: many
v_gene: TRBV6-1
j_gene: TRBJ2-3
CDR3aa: ASSEVDGVTDTQY

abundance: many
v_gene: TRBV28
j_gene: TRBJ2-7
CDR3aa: ASLSPGQGAEAG

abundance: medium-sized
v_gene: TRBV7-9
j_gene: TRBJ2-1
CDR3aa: ASSRPRGAGYNEQF

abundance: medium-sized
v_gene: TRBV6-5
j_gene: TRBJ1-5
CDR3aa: ASSYSPGSNQPQH

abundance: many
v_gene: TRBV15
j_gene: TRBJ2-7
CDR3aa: ATSSDRVHRSSYEQY